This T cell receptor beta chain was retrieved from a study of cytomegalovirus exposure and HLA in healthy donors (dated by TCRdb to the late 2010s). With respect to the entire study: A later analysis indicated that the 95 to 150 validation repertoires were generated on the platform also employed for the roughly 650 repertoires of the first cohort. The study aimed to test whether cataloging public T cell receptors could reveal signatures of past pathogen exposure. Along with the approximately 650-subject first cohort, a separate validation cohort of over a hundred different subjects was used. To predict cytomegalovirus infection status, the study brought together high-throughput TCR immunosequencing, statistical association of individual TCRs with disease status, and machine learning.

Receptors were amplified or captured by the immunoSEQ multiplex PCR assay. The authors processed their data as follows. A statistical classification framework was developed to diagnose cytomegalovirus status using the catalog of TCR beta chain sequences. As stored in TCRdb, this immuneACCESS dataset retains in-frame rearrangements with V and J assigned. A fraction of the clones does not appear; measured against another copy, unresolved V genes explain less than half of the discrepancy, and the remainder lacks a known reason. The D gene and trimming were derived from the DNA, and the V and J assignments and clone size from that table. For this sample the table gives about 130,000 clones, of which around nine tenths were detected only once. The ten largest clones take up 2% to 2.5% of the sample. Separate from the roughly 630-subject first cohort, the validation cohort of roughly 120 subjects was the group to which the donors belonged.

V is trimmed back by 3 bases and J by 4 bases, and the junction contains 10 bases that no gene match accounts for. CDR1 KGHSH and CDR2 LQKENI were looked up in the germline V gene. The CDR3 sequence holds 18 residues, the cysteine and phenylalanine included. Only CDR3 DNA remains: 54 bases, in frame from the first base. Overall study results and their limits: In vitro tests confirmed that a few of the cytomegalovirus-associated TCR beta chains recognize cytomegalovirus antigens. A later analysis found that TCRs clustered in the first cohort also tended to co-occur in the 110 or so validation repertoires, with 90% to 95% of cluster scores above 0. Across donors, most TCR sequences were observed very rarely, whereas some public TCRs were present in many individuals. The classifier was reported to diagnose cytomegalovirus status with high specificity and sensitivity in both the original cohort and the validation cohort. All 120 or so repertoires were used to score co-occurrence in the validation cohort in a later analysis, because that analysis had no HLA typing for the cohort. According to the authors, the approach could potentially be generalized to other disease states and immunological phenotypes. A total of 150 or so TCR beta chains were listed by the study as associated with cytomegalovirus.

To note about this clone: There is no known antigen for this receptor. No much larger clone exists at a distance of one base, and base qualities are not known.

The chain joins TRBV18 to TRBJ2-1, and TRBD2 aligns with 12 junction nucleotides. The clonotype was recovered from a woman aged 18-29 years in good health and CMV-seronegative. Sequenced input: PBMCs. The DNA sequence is TGTGCCAGCTCACCGACAGGGACTAGCGGGCCATATTACAATGAGCAGTTCTTC. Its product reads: CASSPTGTSGPYYNEQFF.